A selection of T cell receptor beta chains follows, all from one sample in a study of control samples from healthy donors and cancer patients. Using immunoSEQ multiplex PCR, the repertoire was profiled, and TCRdb retains in-frame clones only, with some absent. This table has a few hundred thousand clones, more than 80% appearing once. Sample: PBMCs. Every receptor here comes from a man aged 35 to 55 with head and neck cancer. Each CDR3 is given with its conserved first and last residue. The order of the fields is J gene, clone size, V gene, D gene, CDR3 protein, CDR3 DNA. D genes are given only for firm matches. Some rows have no size entry. The others give once, few or many, or a class for an expanded clone.

j_gene: TRBJ2-1
abundance: -
v_gene: TRBV6-1
d_gene: TRBD2
CDR3aa: CASSERRGGLGEQFF
CDR3nt: TGTGCCAGCAGTGAACGGCGGGGGGGCCTCGGTGAGCAGTTCTTC

j_gene: TRBJ2-2
abundance: once
v_gene: TRBV10-3
d_gene: TRBD2
CDR3aa: CAITRTSGNFTGELFF
CDR3nt: TGTGCCATCACCCGGACTAGCGGGAATTTCACCGGGGAGCTGTTTTTT

j_gene: TRBJ1-1
abundance: -
v_gene: TRBV6-2/TRBV6-3
d_gene: -
CDR3aa: CASSYSRDVAGTEAFF
CDR3nt: TGTGCCAGCAGTTACTCGAGGGACGTAGCGGGCACTGAAGCTTTCTTT

j_gene: TRBJ1-3
abundance: -
v_gene: TRBV20-1
d_gene: -
CDR3aa: CSARGENTIYF
CDR3nt: TGCAGTGCTAGAGGTGAAAACACCATATATTTT

j_gene: TRBJ2-1
abundance: -
v_gene: TRBV7-8
d_gene: -
CDR3aa: CASSSRRLGGSYNEQFF
CDR3nt: TGTGCCAGCAGCTCGAGGCGACTCGGGGGCTCCTACAATGAGCAGTTCTTC

j_gene: TRBJ2-2
abundance: -
v_gene: TRBV5-6
d_gene: -
CDR3aa: CASSLKGFNTGELFF
CDR3nt: TGTGCCAGCAGCTTGAAAGGTTTCAACACCGGGGAGCTGTTTTTT

j_gene: TRBJ1-2
abundance: -
v_gene: TRBV2
d_gene: -
CDR3aa: CASSEGAGAYGYTF
CDR3nt: TGTGCCAGCAGTGAAGGGGCAGGGGCCTATGGCTACACCTTC

j_gene: TRBJ2-3
abundance: once
v_gene: TRBV25-1
d_gene: -
CDR3aa: CASSARYASTDTQYF
CDR3nt: TGTGCCAGCAGTGCCCGTTATGCTAGCACAGATACGCAGTATTTT

j_gene: TRBJ1-1
abundance: -
v_gene: TRBV6-5
d_gene: -
CDR3aa: CASSLRSNTEAFF
CDR3nt: TGTGCCAGCAGTCTCAGGTCTAACACTGAAGCTTTCTTT

j_gene: TRBJ2-5
abundance: -
v_gene: TRBV7-6
d_gene: -
CDR3aa: CASSLVPGAETQYF
CDR3nt: TGTGCCAGCAGCTTAGTTCCGGGGGCTGAGACCCAGTACTTC

j_gene: TRBJ2-2
abundance: -
v_gene: TRBV7-9
d_gene: -
CDR3aa: CASSLELVPGELFF
CDR3nt: TGTGCCAGCAGCTTAGAACTAGTACCCGGGGAGCTGTTTTTT

j_gene: TRBJ2-7
abundance: -
v_gene: TRBV28
d_gene: -
CDR3aa: CASSYSSSYEQYF
CDR3nt: TGTGCCAGCAGTTACAGTAGCTCCTACGAGCAGTACTTC

j_gene: TRBJ1-6
abundance: once
v_gene: TRBV5-4
d_gene: TRBD1
CDR3aa: CASSLRTGLSPLHF
CDR3nt: TGTGCCAGCAGCCTACGGACAGGCCTTTCACCCCTCCACTTT

j_gene: TRBJ1-1
abundance: -
v_gene: TRBV7-2
d_gene: -
CDR3aa: CASSFWMNTEAFF
CDR3nt: TGTGCCAGCAGCTTCTGGATGAACACTGAAGCTTTCTTT

j_gene: TRBJ1-5
abundance: -
v_gene: TRBV7-8
d_gene: -
CDR3aa: CASSLARQPQHF
CDR3nt: TGTGCCAGCAGCTTAGCGAGGCAGCCCCAGCATTTT

j_gene: TRBJ1-3
abundance: -
v_gene: TRBV21-1
d_gene: -
CDR3aa: CASSKNPAVSSGNTIYF
CDR3nt: TGTGCCAGCAGCAAAAATCCCGCGGTAAGCTCTGGAAACACCATATATTTT

j_gene: TRBJ2-1
abundance: -
v_gene: TRBV28
d_gene: -
CDR3aa: CASSPTASYNEQFF
CDR3nt: TGTGCCAGCAGCCCTACGGCCTCCTACAATGAGCAGTTCTTC

j_gene: TRBJ2-1
abundance: -
v_gene: TRBV29-1
d_gene: -
CDR3aa: CSVGRDSYNEQFF
CDR3nt: TGCAGCGTTGGGAGGGACTCCTACAATGAGCAGTTCTTC

j_gene: TRBJ2-7
abundance: -
v_gene: TRBV27
d_gene: TRBD2
CDR3aa: CASSLSRTSGSESYEQYF
CDR3nt: TGTGCCAGCAGTTTATCCCGGACTAGCGGGAGCGAAAGCTACGAGCAGTACTTC

j_gene: TRBJ2-3
abundance: -
v_gene: TRBV13
d_gene: -
CDR3aa: CASSPTGFFTDTQYF
CDR3nt: TGTGCCAGCAGCCCCACAGGGTTTTTCACAGATACGCAGTATTTT

j_gene: TRBJ1-2
abundance: -
v_gene: TRBV11-2
d_gene: TRBD1
CDR3aa: CASSLEGVTGGGYTF
CDR3nt: TGTGCCAGCAGCTTAGAGGGCGTTACAGGGGGCGGCTACACCTTC

j_gene: TRBJ1-6
abundance: -
v_gene: TRBV3-1/TRBV3-2
d_gene: -
CDR3aa: CASSQETRNSPLHF
CDR3nt: TGTGCCAGCAGCCAAGAAACCCGGAATTCACCCCTCCACTTT

j_gene: TRBJ1-1
abundance: -
v_gene: TRBV29-1
d_gene: -
CDR3aa: CSALGDRGTEAFF
CDR3nt: TGCAGCGCCCTGGGGGACCGCGGGACTGAAGCTTTCTTT

j_gene: TRBJ1-2
abundance: -
v_gene: TRBV5-1
d_gene: -
CDR3aa: CASSLDTRGYTF
CDR3nt: TGCGCCAGCAGCTTGGATACTCGGGGCTACACCTTC

j_gene: TRBJ1-2
abundance: -
v_gene: TRBV5-6
d_gene: -
CDR3aa: CASSPGGYGYTF
CDR3nt: TGTGCCAGCAGCCCGGGGGGCTATGGCTACACCTTC